This T cell receptor beta chain emerged from a study of identifying expanded T cells in peripheral blood. Points from the study as a whole: Clone count variance between approximately 2-week samples rose with total template count. Approximately 1.2 clones differed between technical replicates, versus about 16 and 19 over time.

This CDR3 comprises 13 residues. Trimming pared 3 bases from V and 8 bases from J, leaving 10 bases between. Germline assignment: CDR1 ENHRY and CDR2 SYGVKD. Some clones are missing from TCRdb's copy, which holds only in-frame ones; the method was immunoSEQ multiplex PCR. The sample lists 100,000 or so clones, roughly 88% occurring once. During the collection period, no donor immune events like infections were recorded. Regarding this clone: The antigen remains undetermined.

The V gene is TRBV10-3, the J gene TRBJ1-4; no definite D call. Sequencing used blood. This receptor was taken from a person aged 18 to 69 in good health. The CDR3 spells CAISDPAGEKLFF. In DNA form, the CDR3 reads TGTGCCATCAGTGACCCCGCCGGGGAAAAACTGTTTTTT.